Listed below are T cell receptor beta chains from one sample, sequenced in a study of T cell responses to AZD1222 COVID-19 vaccine. Libraries were prepared by immunoSEQ multiplex PCR; TCRdb keeps only in-frame clonotypes and omits some of them. The table shows approximately 150,000 clones, with roughly nine tenths occurring only once. Sequences were derived from peripheral blood, sampled on day 0 of AZD1222 vaccination. The receptor source for this set is an adult in good health. Each CDR3 is given with its conserved first and last residue. The D gene is left open where the match is weak. The listing skips clone size in some rows; elsewhere it reads once, few, many or a size class.

CASSLRPPDSAAYEQYF TGTGCCAGCAGCTTAAGGCCTCCCGATAGCGCCGCCTACGAGCAGTACTTC . TRBV7-2 . TRBJ2-7
CASSTGISGDYGYTF TGTGCCAGCAGCACAGGGATCAGTGGTGACTATGGCTACACCTTC . TRBV5-8 . TRBJ1-2
CASSEGQGGSYEQYF TGTGCCAGCAGCGAGGGACAGGGAGGGTCCTACGAGCAGTACTTC TRBD1 TRBV11-3 . TRBJ2-7
CASSKARGDIGNQPQHF TGTGCCAGCAGCAAAGCACGGGGGGATATAGGCAATCAGCCCCAGCATTTT . TRBV21-1 . TRBJ1-5
CASSLDGRSEGYTF TGCGCCAGCAGCTTGGACGGGAGATCGGAAGGCTACACCTTC . TRBV5-1 . TRBJ1-2
CASSPRTPNSPLHF TGCGCCAGCAGCCCTAGGACCCCTAATTCACCCCTCCACTTT . TRBV5-1 . TRBJ1-6
CASSSRQGPSYEQYF TGTGCCAGCAGTTCCCGACAGGGACCGTCCTACGAGCAGTACTTC TRBD1 TRBV27 . TRBJ2-7
CASRLQPGQAVGYTF TGTGCAAGTCGCTTACAGCCAGGACAGGCGGTCGGCTACACCTTC . TRBV12-2 once TRBJ1-2
CASSTVDRAYNEQFF TGTGCCAGCAGTACCGTTGACAGGGCCTACAATGAGCAGTTCTTC TRBD1 TRBV28 . TRBJ2-1
CASSRQGMGGNTIYF TGTGCCAGTAGCAGACAGGGAATGGGTGGAAACACCATATATTTT TRBD1 TRBV19 . TRBJ1-3
CASSPRNTIYF TGTGCCAGCAGTCCCCGGAACACCATATATTTT . TRBV6-6 . TRBJ1-3
CASSSSGTGGGYTF TGTGCCAGCAGCTCCTCCGGGACAGGGGGAGGCTACACCTTC TRBD1 TRBV4-2 . TRBJ1-2